This T cell receptor beta chain was profiled in a study of tissue T cells after allogeneic stem cell transplantation. On the study more broadly: Adult allogeneic hematopoietic cell transplant recipients with steroid-refractory graft-versus-host disease were prospectively enrolled for research autopsy. Of the grafts for graft-versus-host disease patients, four were unmodified and three CD34-selected.

The study's findings and limits: The study did not identify alloreactive or antigen-specific tissue TCRs, and some clones might be persisting host cells.

The table came from immunoSEQ multiplex PCR; TCRdb's copy has only in-frame clones and leaves some out. Seen here are some 25,000 clones, 75% to 95% observed once, and the top ten hold approximately 2%. V shed 4 bases and J 8 bases; nucleotides not matched to a gene: 7. CDR3 size: 13 residues. The germline V gene encodes CDR1 SGHRS and CDR2 YFSETQ. The table lists this clone with a count of one. Its matching antigen is unknown. The sequence came from a male donor aged 60 or over who later had graft-versus-host disease after an allogeneic stem cell transplant. The sequencing here drew on blood, taken before transplantation. This chain connects TRBV5-1 to TRBJ1-2; TRBD1 matches at 8 bases. The CDR3 sequence: CASSPSTGEGYTF. The CDR3, as DNA: TGCGCCAGCAGCCCCTCGACAGGGGAGGGCTACACCTTC. The full variable domain, rest sourced from reference TRBV5-1 and TRBJ1-2, is KAGVTQTPRYLIKTRGQQVTLSCSPISGHRSVSWYQQTPGQGLQFLFEYFSETQRNKGNFPGRFSGRQFSNSRSEMNVSTLELGDSALYLCASSPSTGEGYTFGSGTRLTVV.